Listed below are T cell receptor beta chains from one sample, sequenced in a study of blood T cell repertoires in COVID-19. The data were produced by immunoSEQ multiplex PCR, yet TCRdb's version contains in-frame clones alone and is incomplete. The sample includes 250,000 to 300,000 clones, approximately 85% seen only once; the top ten take about 1%. Sequencing was done on a sample of PBMCs or T cells enriched from blood (not recorded which). These receptors came from a woman aged 25 to 45 who had recovered from COVID-19. Each CDR3 is given with its conserved first and last residue. A D gene is named only where the DNA matches it firmly. Clone size is stated in some rows and not others, as once, few, many or a class when expanded.

d_call,clone_size,v_call,j_call,cdr3_aa,cdr3_nt
TRBD2,.,TRBV2,TRBJ2-2,CASMPPGLAGGSAGELFF,TGTGCCAGCATGCCCCCGGGACTAGCGGGAGGCAGCGCCGGGGAGCTGTTTTTT
.,.,TRBV5-1,TRBJ1-5,CASSLSPQGGQPQHF,TGCGCCAGCAGCTTGTCCCCTCAGGGAGGTCAGCCCCAGCATTTT
TRBD1,.,TRBV3-1/TRBV3-2,TRBJ2-7,CASSLGQTYEQYF,TGTGCCAGCAGCCTGGGACAGACCTACGAGCAGTACTTC
.,.,TRBV3-1/TRBV3-2,TRBJ2-7,CASSQGGYEQYF,TGTGCCAGCAGCCAAGGAGGATACGAGCAGTACTTC
.,once,TRBV2,TRBJ2-3,CATPGGGTDTQYF,TGTGCCACGCCGGGCGGGGGCACAGATACGCAGTATTTT
TRBD2,once,TRBV2,TRBJ2-4,CASSETETSGRVSKNIQYF,TGTGCCAGCAGTGAAACCGAGACTAGCGGGAGGGTTAGCAAAAACATTCAGTACTTC
.,.,TRBV9,TRBJ2-4,CASSEEGSSDIQYF,TGTGCCAGCAGCGAGGAGGGGTCTTCGGACATTCAGTACTTC
TRBD1,.,TRBV7-8,TRBJ1-1,CASSTDRQGGKNTEAFF,TGTGCCAGCAGCACGGACCGACAGGGTGGTAAGAACACTGAAGCTTTCTTT
TRBD1,.,TRBV9,TRBJ1-1,CASSSGTGPNTEAFF,TGTGCCAGCAGCTCAGGGACAGGGCCCAACACTGAAGCTTTCTTT
TRBD2,.,TRBV27,TRBJ2-1,CASKTVAGGLGEQFF,TGTGCCAGCAAAACCGTAGCGGGAGGCCTAGGCGAGCAGTTCTTC
.,.,TRBV10-3,TRBJ1-2,CAISESANGGYGYTF,TGTGCCATCAGTGAGTCGGCAAATGGAGGCTATGGCTACACCTTC
TRBD2,.,TRBV5-8,TRBJ2-7,CASSPGLGKTYEQYF,TGTGCCAGCAGCCCGGGACTAGGAAAAACCTACGAGCAGTACTTC
TRBD2,.,TRBV7-2,TRBJ2-5,CASSLSGEYFQETQYF,TGTGCCAGCAGCTTGAGCGGGGAATACTTCCAAGAGACCCAGTACTTC